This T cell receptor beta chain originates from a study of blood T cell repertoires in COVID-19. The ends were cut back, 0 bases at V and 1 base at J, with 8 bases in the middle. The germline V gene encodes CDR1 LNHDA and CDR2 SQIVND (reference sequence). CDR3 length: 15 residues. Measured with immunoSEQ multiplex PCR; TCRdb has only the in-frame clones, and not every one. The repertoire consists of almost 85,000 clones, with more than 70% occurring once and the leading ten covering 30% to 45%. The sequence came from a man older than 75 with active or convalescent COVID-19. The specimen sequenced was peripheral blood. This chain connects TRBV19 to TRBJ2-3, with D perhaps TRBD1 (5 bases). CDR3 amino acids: CASSIEGRGTDTQYF. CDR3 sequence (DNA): TGTGCCAGTAGTATAGAAGGCAGGGGCACAGATACGCAGTATTTT. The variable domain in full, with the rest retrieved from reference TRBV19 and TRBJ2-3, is DGGITQSPKYLFRKEGQNVTLSCEQNLNHDAMYWYRQDPGQGLRLIYYSQIVNDFQKGDIAEGYSVSREKKESFPLTVTSAQKNPTAFYLCASSIEGRGTDTQYFGPGTRLTVL.